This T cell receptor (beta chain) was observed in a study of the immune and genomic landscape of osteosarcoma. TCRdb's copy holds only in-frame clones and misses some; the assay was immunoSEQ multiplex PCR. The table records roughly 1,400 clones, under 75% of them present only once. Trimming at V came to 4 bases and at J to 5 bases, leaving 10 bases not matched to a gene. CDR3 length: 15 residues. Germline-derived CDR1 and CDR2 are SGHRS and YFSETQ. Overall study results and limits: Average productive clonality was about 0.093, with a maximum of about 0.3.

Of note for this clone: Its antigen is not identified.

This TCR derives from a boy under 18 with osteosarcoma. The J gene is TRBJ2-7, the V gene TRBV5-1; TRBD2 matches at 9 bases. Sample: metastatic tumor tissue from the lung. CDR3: CASSRGTSSNHEQYF. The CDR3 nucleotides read TGCGCCAGCAGCCGAGGGACTAGCTCGAACCACGAGCAGTACTTC.